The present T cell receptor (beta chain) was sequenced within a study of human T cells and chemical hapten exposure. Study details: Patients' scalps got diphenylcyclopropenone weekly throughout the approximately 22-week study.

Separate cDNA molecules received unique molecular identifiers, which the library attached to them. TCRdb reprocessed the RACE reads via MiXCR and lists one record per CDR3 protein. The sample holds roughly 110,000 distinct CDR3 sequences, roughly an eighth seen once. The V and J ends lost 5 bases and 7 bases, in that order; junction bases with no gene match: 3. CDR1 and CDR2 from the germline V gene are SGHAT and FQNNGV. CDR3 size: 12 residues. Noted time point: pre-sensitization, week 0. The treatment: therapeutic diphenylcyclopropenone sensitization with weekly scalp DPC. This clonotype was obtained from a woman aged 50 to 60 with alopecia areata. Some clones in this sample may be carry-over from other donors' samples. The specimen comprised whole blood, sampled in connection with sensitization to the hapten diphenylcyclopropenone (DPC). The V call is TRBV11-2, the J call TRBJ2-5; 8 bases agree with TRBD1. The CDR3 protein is CASSRQGTTQYF. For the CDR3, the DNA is TGTGCCAGCAGCCGACAGGGGACGACCCAGTACTTC. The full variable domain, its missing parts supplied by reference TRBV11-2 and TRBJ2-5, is EAGVAQSPRYKIIEKRQSVAFWCNPISGHATLYWYQQILGQGPKLLIQFQNNGVVDDSQLPKDRFSAERLKGVDSTLKIQPAKLEDSAVYLCASSRQGTTQYFGPGTRLLVL.